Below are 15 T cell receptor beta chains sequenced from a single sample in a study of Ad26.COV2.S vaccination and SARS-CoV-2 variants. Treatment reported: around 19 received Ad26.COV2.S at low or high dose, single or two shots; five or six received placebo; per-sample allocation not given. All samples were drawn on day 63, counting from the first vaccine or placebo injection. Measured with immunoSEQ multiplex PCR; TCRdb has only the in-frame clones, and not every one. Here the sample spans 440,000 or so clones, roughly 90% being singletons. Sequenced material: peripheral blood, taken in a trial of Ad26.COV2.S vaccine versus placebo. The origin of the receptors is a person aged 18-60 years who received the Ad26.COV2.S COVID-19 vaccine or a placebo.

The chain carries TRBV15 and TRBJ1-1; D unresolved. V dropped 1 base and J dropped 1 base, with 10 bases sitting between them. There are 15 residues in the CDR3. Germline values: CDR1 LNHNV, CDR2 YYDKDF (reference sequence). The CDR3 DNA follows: TGTGCCACCAGCAGAGTGGAGCAGGCGAACACTGAAGCTTTCTTT. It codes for CATSRVEQANTEAFF.

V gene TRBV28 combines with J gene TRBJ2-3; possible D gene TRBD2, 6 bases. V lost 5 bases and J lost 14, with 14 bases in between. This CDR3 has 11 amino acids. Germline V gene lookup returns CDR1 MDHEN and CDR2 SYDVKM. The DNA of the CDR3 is TGTGCCAGCAGTCCGGGACTTTTTTGGTATTTT. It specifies CASSPGLFWYF.

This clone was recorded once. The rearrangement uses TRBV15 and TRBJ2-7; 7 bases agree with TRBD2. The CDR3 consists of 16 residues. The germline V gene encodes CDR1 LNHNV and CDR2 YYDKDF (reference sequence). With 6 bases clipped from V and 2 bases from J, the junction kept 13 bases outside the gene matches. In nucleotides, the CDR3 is TGTGCCACCAGTCGGGGTCGGGGAGGGGCAACCTACGAGCAGTACTTC. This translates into CATSRGRGGATYEQYF.

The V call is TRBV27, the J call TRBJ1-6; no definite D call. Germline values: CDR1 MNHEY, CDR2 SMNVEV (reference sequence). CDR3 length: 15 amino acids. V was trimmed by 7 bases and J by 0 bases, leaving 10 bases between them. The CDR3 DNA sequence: TGTGCCAGCAACCCCCGGGGCTCCTATAATTCACCCCTCCACTTT. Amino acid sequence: CASNPRGSYNSPLHF.

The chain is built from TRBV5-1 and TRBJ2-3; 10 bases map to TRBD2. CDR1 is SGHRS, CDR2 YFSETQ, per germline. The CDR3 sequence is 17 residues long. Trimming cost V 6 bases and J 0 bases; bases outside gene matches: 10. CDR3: CASTPLTSGASTDTQYF. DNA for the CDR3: TGCGCCAGCACACCCCTCACTAGCGGGGCTAGCACAGATACGCAGTATTTT.

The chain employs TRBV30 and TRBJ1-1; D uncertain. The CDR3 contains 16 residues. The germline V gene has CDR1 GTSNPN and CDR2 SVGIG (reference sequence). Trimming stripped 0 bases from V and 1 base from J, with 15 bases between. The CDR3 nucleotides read TGTGCCTGGAGTGTGGGAGGCCGTGTTACGAACACTGAAGCTTTCTTT. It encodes CAWSVGGRVTNTEAFF.

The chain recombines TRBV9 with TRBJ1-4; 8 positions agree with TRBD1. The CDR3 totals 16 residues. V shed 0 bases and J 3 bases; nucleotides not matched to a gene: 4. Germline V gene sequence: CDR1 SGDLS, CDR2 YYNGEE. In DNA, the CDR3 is TGTGCCAGCAGCGTAGCTGTGACAGGGGCTAATGAAAAACTGTTTTTT. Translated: CASSVAVTGANEKLFF.

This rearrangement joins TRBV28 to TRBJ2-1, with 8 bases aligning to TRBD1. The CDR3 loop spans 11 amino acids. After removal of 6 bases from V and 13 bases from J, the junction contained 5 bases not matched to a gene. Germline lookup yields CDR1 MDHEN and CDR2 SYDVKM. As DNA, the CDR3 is TGTGCCAGCAGGAGGGGGACAGGTCAGTTCTTC. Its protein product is CASRRGTGQFF.

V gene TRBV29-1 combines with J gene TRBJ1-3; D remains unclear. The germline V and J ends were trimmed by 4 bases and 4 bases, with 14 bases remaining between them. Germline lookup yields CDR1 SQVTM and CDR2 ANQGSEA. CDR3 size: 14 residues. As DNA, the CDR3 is TGCAGCGTTGGGACTTTAGGGAGAGGAAACACCATATATTTT. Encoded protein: CSVGTLGRGNTIYF.

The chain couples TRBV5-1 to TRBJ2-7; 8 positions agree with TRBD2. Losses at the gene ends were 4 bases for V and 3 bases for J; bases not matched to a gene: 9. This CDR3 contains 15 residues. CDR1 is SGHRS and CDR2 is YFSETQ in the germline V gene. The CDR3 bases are TGCGCCAGCAGCAATGGGGTTAGCGGGGACTACGAGCAGTACTTC. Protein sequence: CASSNGVSGDYEQYF.

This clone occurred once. The CDR3 sequence is CASSLVSRSYEQYF. DNA for the CDR3: TGTGCCAGCAGCTTAGTTAGCAGATCCTACGAGCAGTACTTC. This chain connects TRBV7-2 to TRBJ2-7; unclear D gene. CDR1 SGHTA and CDR2 FQGNSA come from the germline V gene. V gave up 1 base and J gave up 1 base, with 8 bases separating them. This CDR3 is 14 amino acids long.

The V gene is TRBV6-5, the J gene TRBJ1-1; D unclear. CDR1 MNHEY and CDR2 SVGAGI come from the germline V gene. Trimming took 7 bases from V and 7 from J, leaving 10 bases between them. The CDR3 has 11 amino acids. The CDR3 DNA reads TGTGCCAGCATTGTCTCCCATGAAGCTTTCTTT. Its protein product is CASIVSHEAFF.

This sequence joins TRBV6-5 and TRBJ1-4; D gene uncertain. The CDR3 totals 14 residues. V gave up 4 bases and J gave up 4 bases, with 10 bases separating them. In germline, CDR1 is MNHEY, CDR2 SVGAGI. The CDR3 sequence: CASSSWGYNEKLFF. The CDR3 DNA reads TGTGCCAGCAGTTCATGGGGATATAATGAAAAACTGTTTTTT.

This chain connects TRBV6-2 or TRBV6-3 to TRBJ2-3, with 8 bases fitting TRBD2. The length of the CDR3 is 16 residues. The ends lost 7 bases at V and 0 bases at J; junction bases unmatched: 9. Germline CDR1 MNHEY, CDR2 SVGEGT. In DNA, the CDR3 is TGTGCCAGCAACCCGACTAGCGTCCCTAGCACAGATACGCAGTATTTT. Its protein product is CASNPTSVPSTDTQYF.

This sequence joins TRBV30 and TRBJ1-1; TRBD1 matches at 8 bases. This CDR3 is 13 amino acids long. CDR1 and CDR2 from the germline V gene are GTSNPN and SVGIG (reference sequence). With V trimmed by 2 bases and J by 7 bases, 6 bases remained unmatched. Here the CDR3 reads CAWSIRTGLEAFF. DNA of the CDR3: TGTGCCTGGAGTATTAGGACAGGGCTTGAAGCTTTCTTT.